This T cell receptor (beta chain) was identified during a study of T cell clonotyping in hematopoietic cell transplantation. Germline-derived CDR1 and CDR2 are SGHDN and FVKESK. The V and J ends lost 6 bases and 1 base, in that order; junction bases with no gene match: 11. CDR3 length: 16 amino acids. Sequencing was performed with immunoSEQ multiplex PCR; in TCRdb, only in-frame clones are kept and a portion is missing. The sample holds 9,000 to 13,000 clones, around 90% seen once. This receptor was obtained from a male patient between 60 and 69 years old who had an allogeneic stem cell transplant from an unrelated donor, so the T cells may come from the graft donor. Some clones in this sample may be carry-over from other donors' samples. The sample was PBMCs, taken 180 days after allogeneic stem cell transplant. The genes are TRBV14 and TRBJ2-7; 8 bases map to TRBD1. Written as DNA, the CDR3 is TGTGCCAGCAGAGTTGAGGAGGACAGGGAGTCCTACGAGCAGTACTTC. It specifies CASRVEEDRESYEQYF.